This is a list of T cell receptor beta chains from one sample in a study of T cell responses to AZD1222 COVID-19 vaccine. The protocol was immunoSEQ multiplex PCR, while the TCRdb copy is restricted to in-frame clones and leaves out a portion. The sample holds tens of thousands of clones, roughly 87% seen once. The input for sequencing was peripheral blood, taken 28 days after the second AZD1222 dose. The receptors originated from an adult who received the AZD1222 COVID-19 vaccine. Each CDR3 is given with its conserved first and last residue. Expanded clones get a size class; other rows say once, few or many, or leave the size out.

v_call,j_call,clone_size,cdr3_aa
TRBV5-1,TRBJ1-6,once,CASSLAGTGANYSPLHF
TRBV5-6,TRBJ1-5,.,CASSLGPFSNQPQHF
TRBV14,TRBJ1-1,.,CASSQGRYTEAFF
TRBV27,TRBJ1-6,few,CASSLGGTGFSPPLHF
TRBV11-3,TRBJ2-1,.,CASSQFGQGGYNEQFF
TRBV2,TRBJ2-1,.,CASSEYLAGGPYNEQFF
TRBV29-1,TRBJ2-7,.,CSVEGQGLYEQYF
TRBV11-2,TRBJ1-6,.,CASSPERGGSPLHF
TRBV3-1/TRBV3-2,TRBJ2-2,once,CASSLRQGPGELFF
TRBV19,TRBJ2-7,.,CASSRGQIFSYEQYF
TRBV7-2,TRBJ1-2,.,CASSPLPGIRGYTF
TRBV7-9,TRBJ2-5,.,CASSFQETQYF
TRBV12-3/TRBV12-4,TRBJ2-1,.,CASWLTTINEQFF
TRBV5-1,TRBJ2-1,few,CASSSGLAGGKSSYNEQFF
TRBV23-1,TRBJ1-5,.,CASRRGQGDNQPQHF
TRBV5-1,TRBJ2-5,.,CASSPTPQGTQYF
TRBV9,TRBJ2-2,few,CASSVARGGTGELFF
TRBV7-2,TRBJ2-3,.,CASSGPGGKTDTQYF
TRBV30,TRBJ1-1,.,CAWSWGNTEAFF
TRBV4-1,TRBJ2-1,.,CASSQGNSWDTEQFF
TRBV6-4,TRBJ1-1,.,CASSDRQPEAFF
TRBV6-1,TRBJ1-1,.,CASSESGPFTEAFF
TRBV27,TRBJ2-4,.,CASSQGAKNIQYF
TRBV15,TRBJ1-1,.,CATSRRRTGGEAFF
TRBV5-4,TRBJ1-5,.,CASSRWGADQPQHF
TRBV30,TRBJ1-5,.,CAWSFLRGPPSLNQPQHF